The clone carrying this T cell receptor (beta chain) has only a few counts. Its antigen is not identified. The germline V and J ends were trimmed by 1 base and 4 bases, with 7 bases remaining between them. CDR1 is LNHNV, CDR2 YYDKDF, per germline (reference sequence). The CDR3 has 14 residues. This record belongs to a study of spatial heterogeneity in lung cancer. Whole-study results and caveats: Ubiquitous expanded tumor TCRs appeared in blood more at resection than follow-up.

The time point was: sample taken at primary tumor resection. A total of roughly 72 untreated early-stage non-small cell lung cancer patients served as donors. The library protocol tagged each TCR cDNA with a unique molecular identifier. TCRdb re-derived calls from the 5' RACE reads in MiXCR, one entry per CDR3 protein. The sample holds about 27,000 distinct CDR3 sequences; roughly 7.2% are singletons and the top ten take roughly an eighth. The gene calls are TRBV15 and TRBJ1-4; D is undetermined. This clonotype originated in a male donor with early-stage non-small cell lung cancer. Sequenced here: PBMCs, sampled at surgery. The CDR3 nucleotides read TGTGCCACCAGCAGAGTGGGAGTTAATGAAAAACTGTTTTTT. Amino acids: CATSRVGVNEKLFF.